Listed here are 17 T cell receptor beta chains from one sample, sequenced in a study of shared clonotypes between healthy human individuals. It was CD45RO-negative cells, positively selected for CCR7, that made up naive CD8 cells, with terminally differentiated effector memory CD45RA+ cells excluded. Generated by immunoSEQ multiplex PCR, the TCRdb table keeps only in-frame clones and is missing some. The sample gives more than 2 million clones, around 93% of which show up once; 1.5% to 2% is in the top ten. Sequencing input: naive CD8+ T cells from PBMCs. The receptors here all came from a man between 18 and 29 years old in good health. Some clones in this sample may be carry-over from other donors' samples.

The J gene is TRBJ2-5, the V gene TRBV7-3; D might be TRBD1 or TRBD2, each matching 6 bases. This CDR3 spans 15 amino acids. Germline lookup yields CDR1 SGHTA and CDR2 FQGTGA. The ends were cut back, 5 bases at V and 4 bases at J, with 17 bases in the middle. CDR3 amino acids: CASSANGGFRETQYF. CDR3 in DNA: TGTGCCAGCAGCGCCAACGGGGGCTTCCGAGAGACCCAGTACTTC.

The rearrangement links TRBV5-1 to TRBJ1-2; TRBD1 agrees at 8 bases. This CDR3 has 17 residues. CDR1 and CDR2 (germline): SGHRS, YFSETQ. Unmatched junction bases numbered 10, after V lost 0 bases and J lost 3 bases. Here the CDR3 reads CASSLADRGRGDYGYTF. In nucleotides, the CDR3 is TGCGCCAGCAGCTTGGCCGACAGGGGAAGAGGGGACTATGGCTACACCTTC.

This chain connects TRBV27 to TRBJ2-5, with 10 bases that match TRBD2. This CDR3 has 16 amino acids. Germline values: CDR1 MNHEY, CDR2 SMNVEV (reference sequence). V lost 2 bases to trimming and J lost 4 bases; unmatched junction nucleotides: 7. The CDR3 region has the DNA TGTGCCAGCAGTTTACTCTCTAGCGGGAGTCGAGAGACCCAGTACTTC. It yields the protein CASSLLSSGSRETQYF.

Concerning this clone itself: Additional DNA sequences in this sample encode the identical CDR3. The genes are TRBV9 and TRBJ2-1; 8 bases map to TRBD2. V was clipped by 0 bases and J by 6 bases; unmatched bases: 2. The germline V gene encodes CDR1 SGDLS and CDR2 YYNGEE. CDR3 length: 14 amino acids. This CDR3 is CASSVAGGINEQFF. The CDR3 DNA reads as TGTGCCAGCAGCGTAGCGGGAGGGATCAATGAGCAGTTCTTC.

The V and J genes are TRBV7-9 and TRBJ1-2; 11 bases match TRBD1. Germline V CDR1 and CDR2: SEHNR, FQNEAQ (reference sequence). The CDR3 spans 15 residues. The J segment lost 3 bases and the V segment lost 6 bases, leaving 6 bases of the junction unmatched. Here the CDR3 DNA reads TGTGCCAGCAGTTCCGGGACAGGGGGACACTATGGCTACACCTTC. Residues: CASSSGTGGHYGYTF.

V and J are TRBV27 and TRBJ1-1; possible D gene TRBD1, 5 bases. CDR3 size: 14 residues. Looked up from germline, CDR1 is MNHEY and CDR2 is SMNVEV (reference sequence). Trimming shortened V by 1 base and J by 4 bases, and 10 bases separated the two germline ends. CDR3 protein: CASSLYGTGTEAFF. CDR3 nucleotide sequence: TGTGCCAGCAGTTTATATGGGACGGGCACTGAAGCTTTCTTT.

The chain has TRBV7-6 and TRBJ1-4; D not resolved. The V gene lost 1 base and the J gene lost 6 bases, with 12 bases spanning the gap. The CDR3 is 15 residues long. Germline CDR1 SGHVS, CDR2 FNYEAQ. The CDR3 is CASSLVHSRDEKLFF. As DNA, the CDR3 is TGTGCCAGCAGCTTAGTCCACTCGAGGGATGAAAAACTGTTTTTT.

The chain has TRBV2 and TRBJ1-4; D remains unclear. V dropped 3 bases and J dropped 5 bases, with 10 bases sitting between them. CDR3 length: 14 residues. Germline assignment: CDR1 SNHLY and CDR2 FYNNEI. CDR3: CASSEGYPNEKLFF. The CDR3 bases are TGTGCCAGCAGTGAGGGTTATCCCAATGAAAAACTGTTTTTT.

V usage is TRBV27 and J usage is TRBJ2-7; 11 positions agree with TRBD2. Germline V gives CDR1 MNHEY, CDR2 SMNVEV (reference sequence). This CDR3 is built from 16 residues. Unmatched junction bases numbered 7, after V lost 3 bases and J lost 3 bases. CDR3 DNA sequence: TGTGCCAGCAGTTTCTCCGGGACTAGCGGCTTCTACGAGCAGTACTTC. Protein sequence: CASSFSGTSGFYEQYF.

The rearrangement links TRBV7-6 to TRBJ2-2, with D tentatively TRBD2 (6 bases). This CDR3 has 15 residues. Trimming took 5 bases from V and 0 from J, leaving 10 bases between them. CDR1 and CDR2 from the germline V gene are SGHVS and FNYEAQ. This chain's CDR3 is CASSRGSANTGELFF. The CDR3 DNA follows: TGTGCCAGCAGCCGGGGGAGCGCGAACACCGGGGAGCTGTTTTTT.

The J gene is TRBJ2-1, the V gene TRBV9; D may match TRBD1 or TRBD2 (7 bases each). The CDR3 contains 14 residues. CDR1 and CDR2 from the germline V gene are SGDLS and YYNGEE. Trimming cost V 4 bases and J 4 bases, with 12 bases left between them. This CDR3 reads CASSPGGEYNEQFF. The CDR3 DNA reads as TGTGCCAGCAGCCCAGGGGGGGAGTACAATGAGCAGTTCTTC.

The rearrangement joins TRBV4-3 to TRBJ2-4, with D maybe TRBD2 (5 bases). The germline V gene encodes CDR1 LGHNA and CDR2 YSLEER. V gave up 0 bases and J gave up 6 bases, with 18 bases separating them. The CDR3 is 17 residues long. CDR3 sequence reads: CASSQDRPWAGGNIQYF. The CDR3 bases are TGCGCCAGCAGCCAAGATCGGCCCTGGGCGGGCGGAAACATTCAGTACTTC.

The V and J genes are TRBV7-2 and TRBJ1-2; D is ambiguous. Germline CDR1 and CDR2: SGHTA and FQGNSA. The V end lost 5 bases, the J end lost 4 bases, and 11 bases lay between the germline ends. The CDR3 loop spans 13 amino acids. CDR3 sequence reads: CASSPGRTYGYTF. CDR3 bases: TGTGCCAGCAGCCCCGGGAGGACCTATGGCTACACCTTC.

This clone was seen only a few times. Other DNA sequences of this sample code for an identical CDR3. The chain is built from TRBV6-6 and TRBJ2-7, with 7 bases fitting TRBD2. Germline V gene data show CDR1 as MNHNY and CDR2 as SVGAGI (reference sequence). V shed 5 bases, J shed 3 bases, and the junction held 4 bases outside the gene matches. This CDR3 contains 13 residues. This CDR3 is CASSPGLLYEQYF. Here the CDR3 DNA reads TGTGCCAGCAGTCCGGGACTACTCTACGAGCAGTACTTC.

V is TRBV18 and J is TRBJ2-1, with TRBD1 as a possible D gene (6 bases). Trimming took 3 bases from V and 3 from J, leaving 33 bases between them. Germline V gene data show CDR1 as KGHSH and CDR2 as LQKENI. The CDR3 covers 22 residues. The CDR3 is CASSPSGSIPSGAPAHYNEQFF. CDR3 nucleotide sequence: TGTGCCAGCTCACCTTCCGGCTCAATACCTTCAGGGGCCCCGGCCCACTACAATGAGCAGTTCTTC.

The chain joins TRBV4-3 to TRBJ2-1, with 9 bases that match TRBD1. The V segment lost 5 bases and the J segment 3 bases; nucleotides outside the gene matches: 5. Germline V gene data show CDR1 as LGHNA and CDR2 as YSLEER. The CDR3 is 15 residues long. CDR3 in amino acids: CASSGDRASYNEQFF. CDR3 coding DNA: TGCGCCAGCAGCGGGGACAGGGCAAGCTACAATGAGCAGTTCTTC.

Of note for this clone: This same CDR3 is encoded by further DNA sequences in the sample. The J gene is TRBJ2-3, the V gene TRBV4-3, with unresolved D. CDR3 size: 13 residues. Deletions cut 0 bases from V and 6 bases from J, with 7 bases between. Germline CDR1 and CDR2: LGHNA and YSLEER. The CDR3 is CASSQDRSDTQYF. DNA of the CDR3: TGCGCCAGCAGCCAAGATCGATCCGATACGCAGTATTTT.